This TCR beta chain was identified during a study of OX40 agonist ivuxolimab in advanced cancers. Study-wide context: Ivuxolimab was an agonistic, fully human IgG2 monoclonal antibody directed against OX40 (CD134), a costimulatory receptor. Intravenous ivuxolimab was administered to patients every 2 weeks at six dose levels: 0.01, 0.1, 0.3, 1.5, 3 and 10 mg/kg. Of the roughly 51 patients in dose escalation, about 19 had hepatocellular carcinoma, about 15 had melanoma, 9 had renal cell carcinoma and 9 had head and neck cancer. In the dose-escalation cohort, 75% to 90% of patients were male, and the mean age was 60 years with a range of 23 to 79. Prior anti-PD-1, anti-PD-L1 or anti-CTLA-4 therapy was permitted, and approximately 40% of dose-escalation patients had received checkpoint inhibitors. Three dose-escalation patients achieved partial responses, one with hepatocellular carcinoma and two with cutaneous melanoma. Peripheral TCRbeta sequencing aimed to test whether ivuxolimab altered TCR sequence diversity and caused clonal T-cell expansion. The paper describes the monotherapy dose-escalation part (N of about 54 patients) of the phase I trial of ivuxolimab. Results and caveats for the whole study, not just this receptor: After ivuxolimab, expanded clones were on average more numerous among CD8+ T cells than among CD4+ T cells. Low levels of normalized T-cell clonal expansion were also seen in some patients who did not respond. The antigen specificity of the peripheral T cells that underwent clonal expansion was not determined. At doses from 0.1 to 3.0 mg/kg, clonal expansion was seen in both CD4+ and CD8+ blood T cells between baseline and week 6. In the 0.1-3.0 mg/kg groups, partial responders had among the lowest normalized peripheral clonal expansion, particularly in CD8+ T cells.

Notes on this clone: Its target antigen remains unknown. No base-level quality is on record; no much larger clone is a single base apart.

The trial excluded patients who had a history of autoimmune disease or who were on systemic immunosuppression. Peripheral blood for TCR sequencing was collected from all dose cohorts at baseline, on cycle 4 day 1, and on cycle 7 day 1. Samples came from an open-label, multicenter, first-in-human phase I dose-escalation trial of ivuxolimab. Adults with locally advanced or metastatic head and neck squamous cell, hepatocellular, melanoma or renal cell carcinoma were enrolled in the trial. Before TCR sequencing, CD4+ T cells and CD8+ T cells from peripheral blood were sorted into separate populations. For sequencing of the TCRbeta CDR3 region, genomic DNA was extracted from the sorted cells. TCRbeta CDR3 regions were sequenced using the immunoSEQ Assay. Sourced from immuneACCESS, this table was stored by TCRdb with only in-frame sequences that have V and J called. A share of the clones is absent; for the studies checked, an unresolved V gene accounts for under half, and the remainder has no known explanation. The sample profile shows some 96,000 clones; about 88% of them were found once. Around 0.15% of the sample rests with the top ten.

Unmatched junction bases come to 4, with V trimmed by 6 bases and J by 6 bases. From a lookup of the germline V gene, CDR1 and CDR2 are MNHEY and SVGAGI. The CDR3 contains 14 residues, cysteine and phenylalanine counted. Left in the record is the CDR3 DNA by itself, 42 bases read in frame from the first base. This clonotype originated in an adult with an advanced solid tumor such as melanoma, head and neck, liver or kidney cancer. The rearranged chain carries TRBV6-5 and TRBJ2-2, and TRBD1 matches 10 of the central bases. Sequenced here: CD4+ or CD8+ T cells sorted from blood, sampled in a trial of the OX40 agonist ivuxolimab. The DNA sequence reads TGTGCCAGCAGGACAGGGGGCGCCTCCGGGGAGCTGTTTTTT. Its amino acids are CASRTGGASGELFF.